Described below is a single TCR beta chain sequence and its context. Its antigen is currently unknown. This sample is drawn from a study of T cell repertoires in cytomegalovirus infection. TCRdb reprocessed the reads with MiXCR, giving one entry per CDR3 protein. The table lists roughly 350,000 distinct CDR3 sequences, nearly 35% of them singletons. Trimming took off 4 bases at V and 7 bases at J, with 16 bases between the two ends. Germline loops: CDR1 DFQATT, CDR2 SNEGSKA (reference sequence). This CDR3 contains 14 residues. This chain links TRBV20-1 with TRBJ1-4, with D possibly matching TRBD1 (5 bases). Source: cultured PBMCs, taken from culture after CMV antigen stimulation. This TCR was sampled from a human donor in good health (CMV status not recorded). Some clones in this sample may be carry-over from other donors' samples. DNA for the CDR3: TGCAGTGCTACCCACAAAACAGGTTTTGAAAAACTGTTTTTT. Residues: CSATHKTGFEKLFF.